This is a list of T cell receptor beta chains from one sample in a study of blood T cell repertoires in COVID-19. Method: immunoSEQ multiplex PCR; TCRdb's copy keeps in-frame clones and lacks some. Among tens of thousands of clones listed, roughly 85% were seen once. Sample: peripheral blood. These TCRs come from a man older than 75 with acute or convalescent COVID-19. The CDR3 runs from the conserved cysteine through the conserved F or W. D genes are given only for firm matches. The size of a clone is reported for some rows only, either as once, few or many, or as a class for expanded clones.

J gene | V gene | D gene | clone size | CDR3 protein | CDR3 DNA
TRBJ2-2 | TRBV7-9 | TRBD2 | NA | CASSLLAGGTGELFF | TGTGCCAGCAGCTTATTAGCGGGAGGCACCGGGGAGCTGTTTTTT
TRBJ2-4 | TRBV5-1 | NA | once | CASSLERGSKNIQYF | TGCGCCAGCAGCTTGGAAAGGGGGAGCAAAAACATTCAGTACTTC
TRBJ1-5 | TRBV6-5 | NA | NA | CASSYSAGWNQPQHF | TGTGCCAGCAGTTACTCGGCAGGGTGGAATCAGCCCCAGCATTTT
TRBJ1-4 | TRBV29-1 | NA | NA | CSGLRRDNEKLFF | TGCAGCGGGCTTCGGAGAGATAATGAAAAACTGTTTTTT
TRBJ1-5 | TRBV28 | NA | NA | CASSLGGGGGQPQHF | TGTGCCAGCAGTTTAGGGGGAGGGGGAGGTCAGCCCCAGCATTTT
TRBJ1-1 | TRBV6-5 | NA | NA | CASKTRSRTEAFF | TGTGCCAGCAAGACGAGGTCTCGCACTGAAGCTTTCTTT
TRBJ2-7 | TRBV11-2 | TRBD2 | NA | CASSPRQASGNYEQYF | TGTGCCAGCAGCCCCAGGCAGGCTAGCGGAAACTACGAGCAGTACTTC
TRBJ1-6 | TRBV6-2/TRBV6-3 | TRBD1 | NA | CASSFGTGGYSPLHF | TGTGCCAGCAGTTTCGGGACAGGGGGTTATTCACCCCTCCACTTT
TRBJ1-4 | TRBV19 | TRBD1 | NA | CASSRTGVRGTTNEKLFF | TGTGCCAGTAGTAGGACAGGGGTAAGAGGGACAACTAATGAAAAACTGTTTTTT
TRBJ1-3 | TRBV20-1 | NA | NA | CSASRGPGNTIYF | TGCAGTGCTAGTAGGGGTCCTGGAAACACCATATATTTT
TRBJ2-2 | TRBV7-7 | TRBD2 | NA | CASSRGIPSGSFTGELFF | TGTGCCAGCAGCCGAGGGATTCCTAGCGGGAGCTTCACCGGGGAGCTGTTTTTT
TRBJ2-2 | TRBV6-5 | TRBD2 | NA | CASSPAGVITGELFF | TGTGCCAGCAGTCCAGCGGGAGTAATCACCGGGGAGCTGTTTTTT
TRBJ2-2 | TRBV3-1/TRBV3-2 | NA | NA | CASLGATGAGELFF | TGTGCCAGCCTAGGGGCGACTGGCGCCGGGGAGCTGTTTTTT
TRBJ1-5 | TRBV27 | NA | once | CASSPLFNQPQHF | TGTGCCAGCAGTCCTCTGTTCAATCAGCCCCAGCATTTT
TRBJ2-7 | TRBV9 | TRBD2 | NA | CASSALAGDEQYF | TGTGCCAGCAGCGCACTAGCGGGAGACGAGCAGTACTTC
TRBJ2-1 | TRBV7-2 | TRBD2 | NA | CASKWKTGGDNEQFF | TGTGCCAGCAAATGGAAAACGGGAGGGGACAATGAGCAGTTCTTC
TRBJ2-7 | TRBV19 | NA | NA | CASSIPGGRGEQYF | TGTGCCAGTAGTATCCCCGGGGGGCGAGGCGAGCAGTACTTC
TRBJ1-2 | TRBV6-5 | NA | few | CASSITPPGGYTF | TGTGCCAGCAGTATAACACCCCCGGGTGGCTACACCTTC
TRBJ2-3 | TRBV3-1/TRBV3-2 | TRBD1 | NA | CASSLRGGADVSQYF | TGTGCCAGCAGCTTGAGAGGGGGCGCGGATGTCTCGCAGTATTTT
TRBJ2-3 | TRBV5-4 | TRBD1 | NA | CASSLGGQVSGTDTQYF | TGTGCCAGCAGCTTGGGGGGACAGGTCTCCGGCACAGATACGCAGTATTTT
TRBJ1-1 | TRBV19 | TRBD1 | NA | CASSPWTGLNTEAFF | TGTGCCAGTAGTCCATGGACAGGGCTGAACACTGAAGCTTTCTTT
TRBJ1-2 | TRBV20-1 | NA | NA | CSASVQDPTAYGYTF | TGCAGTGCTAGTGTACAGGACCCTACGGCCTATGGCTACACCTTC
TRBJ1-1 | TRBV13 | NA | NA | CASSLGIQEAFF | TGTGCCAGCAGCTTGGGCATCCAAGAAGCTTTCTTT
TRBJ2-4 | TRBV6-5 | NA | NA | CASMQISKNIQYF | TGTGCCAGCATGCAGATATCAAAAAACATTCAGTACTTC
TRBJ2-3 | TRBV7-6 | TRBD2 | NA | CASSFLAGGYDTQYF | TGTGCCAGCAGCTTCCTAGCGGGAGGGTACGATACGCAGTATTTT
TRBJ2-3 | TRBV11-2 | NA | NA | CASSLPPGRGTDTQYF | TGTGCCAGCAGCTTACCCCCGGGTCGGGGCACAGATACGCAGTATTTT
TRBJ1-2 | TRBV11-2 | TRBD1 | NA | CASSFGPGGRGYTF | TGTGCCAGCAGCTTTGGGCCAGGGGGCAGGGGCTACACCTTC
TRBJ2-7 | TRBV24-1 | TRBD1 | NA | CATSSAGTGGNEQYF | TGTGCCACCAGTTCCGCCGGGACAGGGGGCAACGAGCAGTACTTC
TRBJ2-5 | TRBV5-4 | NA | NA | CASSSQGIQETQYF | TGTGCCAGCAGCTCCCAGGGAATCCAAGAGACCCAGTACTTC
TRBJ2-7 | TRBV21-1 | NA | NA | CASSKADRGGVYEQYF | TGTGCCAGCAGCAAAGCCGATAGAGGGGGGGTCTACGAGCAGTACTTC
TRBJ2-6 | TRBV19 | NA | once | CASSFYSGANVLTF | TGTGCCAGTAGCTTTTACTCTGGGGCCAACGTCCTGACTTTC
TRBJ1-2 | TRBV19 | NA | NA | CASSIDRTARLPDTF | TGTGCCAGTAGTATCGACAGGACAGCCCGGCTGCCAGACACCTTC
TRBJ2-7 | TRBV4-2 | NA | once | CASSQEVDSIYEQYF | TGTGCCAGCAGCCAAGAGGTAGATTCTATCTACGAGCAGTACTTC
TRBJ1-4 | TRBV14 | NA | NA | CASSLHGGRKLFF | TGTGCCAGCAGCCTCCATGGAGGTCGAAAACTGTTTTTT
TRBJ2-1 | TRBV7-8 | NA | NA | CASSHVSGVAADEQFF | TGTGCCAGCAGCCACGTGTCGGGGGTAGCCGCTGATGAGCAGTTCTTC
TRBJ2-1 | TRBV3-1/TRBV3-2 | TRBD2 | NA | CASSPAPGTSGGNEQFF | TGTGCCAGCAGCCCCGCCCCTGGGACTAGCGGGGGGAATGAGCAGTTCTTC
TRBJ2-3 | TRBV28 | NA | NA | CASSLSDSRYF | TGTGCCAGCAGTTTATCGGACAGTCGGTATTTT
TRBJ2-7 | TRBV7-2 | NA | NA | CASSLNGSPYEQYF | TGTGCCAGCAGCCTAAATGGGAGCCCCTACGAGCAGTACTTC
TRBJ2-1 | TRBV5-1 | NA | NA | CASSFGTAGDNEQFF | TGCGCCAGCAGCTTCGGGACTGCCGGAGACAATGAGCAGTTCTTC
TRBJ1-5 | TRBV27 | TRBD1 | NA | CASSSQGAAGNQPQHF | TGTGCCAGCAGTTCTCAGGGGGCTGCTGGGAATCAGCCCCAGCATTTT
TRBJ2-1 | TRBV2 | TRBD1 | once | CASSVLTGTATTSRKFNEQFF | TGTGCCAGCAGCGTACTAACCGGGACAGCTACCACCTCTCGGAAGTTCAATGAGCAGTTCTTC
TRBJ1-2 | TRBV5-1 | NA | NA | CASSPLGQGHGYTF | TGCGCCAGCAGCCCCCTTGGTCAGGGCCACGGCTACACCTTC
TRBJ2-1 | TRBV19 | TRBD1 | NA | CASSIGQGVSEQFF | TGTGCCAGTAGTATAGGTCAGGGGGTGAGTGAGCAGTTCTTC
TRBJ2-5 | TRBV12-3/TRBV12-4 | NA | NA | CASSLEETQYF | TGTGCCAGCAGCCTCGAAGAGACCCAGTACTTC
TRBJ1-5 | TRBV15 | NA | NA | CATSRDPTWAQPQHF | TGTGCCACCAGCAGAGATCCAACGTGGGCTCAGCCCCAGCATTTT
TRBJ1-1 | TRBV6-6 | TRBD1 | NA | CASGGTGRMNTEAFF | TGTGCCAGTGGCGGGACAGGGAGGATGAACACTGAAGCTTTCTTT